This T cell receptor beta chain was sequenced during a study of technical replicates of blood from a handful of donors (dated by TCRdb to about 2017). In regard to this clone: Its antigen is currently not known. No clone much larger than this one lies a single base away; base qualities are absent.

From the cysteine up to the phenylalanine, the CDR3 has a length of 13 residues. The kept DNA is CDR3 alone, 39 bases in frame from the first base. The germline V gene (reference sequence) gives CDR1 as MNHEY and CDR2 as SMNVEV. Trimming at the junction amounts to 6 bases on V and 0 bases on J, and the germline ends lie 8 bases apart. The library came from the immunoSEQ multiplex PCR assay. TCRdb re-hosts the immuneACCESS table, in-frame sequences only. Its copies lack some clones; in the studies checked, an unresolved V gene accounts for under half of them, and the cause for the rest is not known. The sample table holds approximately 50,000 clones, of which approximately 95% were seen once. About 0.37% of the sample is taken by the ten largest.

This chain joins TRBV27 to TRBJ2-5, with TRBD2 as a weak D call on 5 bases. This receptor was identified in a human donor in good health. The sample taken for sequencing was T cells isolated from PBMCs. The CDR3 sequence is CASSPGDQETQYF. The sequence in DNA is TGTGCCAGCAGCCCCGGGGACCAAGAGACCCAGTACTTC.